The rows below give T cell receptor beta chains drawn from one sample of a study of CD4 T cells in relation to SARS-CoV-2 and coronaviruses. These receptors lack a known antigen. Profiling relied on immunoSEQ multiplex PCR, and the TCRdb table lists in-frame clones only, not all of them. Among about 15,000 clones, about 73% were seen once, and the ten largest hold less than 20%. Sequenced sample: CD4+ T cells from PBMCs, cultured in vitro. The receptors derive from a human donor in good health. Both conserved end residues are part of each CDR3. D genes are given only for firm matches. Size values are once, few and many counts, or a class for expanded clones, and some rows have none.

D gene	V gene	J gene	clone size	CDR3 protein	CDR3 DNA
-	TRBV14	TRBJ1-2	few	CASSHWDTLNYGYTF	TGTGCCAGCAGCCATTGGGACACCCTTAACTATGGCTACACCTTC
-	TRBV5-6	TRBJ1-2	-	CASSLIQVNYGYTF	TGTGCCAGCAGCTTAATACAGGTGAACTATGGCTACACCTTC
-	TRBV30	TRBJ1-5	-	CALQNKGLRSQPQHF	TGTGCCCTGCAAAACAAGGGACTGAGGAGTCAGCCCCAGCATTTT
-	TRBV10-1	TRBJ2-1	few	CASSRDPSGNEQFF	TGCGCCAGCAGTAGGGACCCCTCGGGGAATGAGCAGTTCTTC
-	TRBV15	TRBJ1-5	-	CATSTPRRPQHF	TGTGCCACCAGCACCCCCCGACGGCCCCAGCATTTT
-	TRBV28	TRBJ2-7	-	CASSLPHYEQYF	TGTGCCAGCAGTTTACCCCACTACGAGCAGTACTTC
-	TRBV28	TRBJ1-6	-	CASMGQGYNSPLHF	TGTGCCAGCATGGGGCAGGGCTATAATTCACCCCTCCACTTT
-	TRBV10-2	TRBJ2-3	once	CASSGRTDTQYF	TGCGCCAGCAGTGGACGCACAGATACGCAGTATTTT
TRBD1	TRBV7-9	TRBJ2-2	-	CASSPRGTANTGELFF	TGTGCCAGCAGCCCCAGAGGGACAGCGAACACCGGGGAGCTGTTTTTT
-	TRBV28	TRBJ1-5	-	CASSPQLGNQPQHF	TGTGCCAGCAGTCCACAGCTCGGGAATCAGCCCCAGCATTTT
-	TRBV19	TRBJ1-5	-	CASSYSNQPQHF	TGTGCCAGCAGTTATAGCAATCAGCCCCAGCATTTT
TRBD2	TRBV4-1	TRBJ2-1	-	CASSQPTSGSNEQFF	TGCGCCAGCAGCCAACCGACTAGCGGTAGCAATGAGCAGTTCTTC
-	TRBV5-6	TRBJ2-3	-	CASSLDRSTDTQYF	TGTGCCAGCAGCTTGGACAGAAGCACAGATACGCAGTATTTT
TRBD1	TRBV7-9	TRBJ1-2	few	CASSTGTGEIGGYTF	TGTGCCAGCAGCACCGGGACAGGGGAAATAGGTGGCTACACCTTC
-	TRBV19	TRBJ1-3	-	CASSTRNFSGNTIYF	TGTGCCAGTAGTACACGCAACTTCTCTGGAAACACCATATATTTT
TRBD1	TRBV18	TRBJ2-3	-	CASSPGDRGAQYF	TGTGCCAGCTCACCGGGAGACAGGGGGGCGCAGTATTTT
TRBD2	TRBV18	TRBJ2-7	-	CASSPFKILAGGPAYEQYF	TGTGCCAGCTCACCCTTTAAGATTCTAGCGGGAGGGCCCGCCTACGAGCAGTACTTC
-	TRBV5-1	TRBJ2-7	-	CASSLVMGSYEQYF	TGCGCCAGCAGCTTGGTCATGGGTTCCTACGAGCAGTACTTC
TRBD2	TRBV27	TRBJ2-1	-	CASSLSGLASIGQFF	TGTGCCAGCAGTTTAAGCGGACTAGCGAGCATCGGGCAGTTCTTC
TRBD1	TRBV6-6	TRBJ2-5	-	CASSRDREIETQYF	TGTGCCAGCAGCCGGGACAGGGAAATCGAGACCCAGTACTTC
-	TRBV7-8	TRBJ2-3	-	CASSLRVTTDTQYF	TGTGCCAGCAGCTTGAGAGTTACTACAGATACGCAGTATTTT
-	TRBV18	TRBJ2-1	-	CASSPRQYNEQFF	TGTGCCAGCTCACCGAGACAGTACAATGAGCAGTTCTTC
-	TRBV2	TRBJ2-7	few	CASSERCGKGYEQYF	TGTGCCAGCAGTGAAAGGTGCGGGAAGGGCTACGAGCAGTACTTC
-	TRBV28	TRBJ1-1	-	CASSQARALKGEAFF	TGTGCCAGCAGTCAAGCCCGGGCTCTAAAGGGTGAAGCTTTCTTT
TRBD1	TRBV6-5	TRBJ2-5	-	CASRRGDRTQETQYF	TGTGCCAGCAGGAGAGGGGACAGAACCCAAGAGACCCAGTACTTC
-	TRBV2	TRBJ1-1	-	CASSGVYEAFF	TGTGCCAGCAGCGGGGTGTATGAAGCTTTCTTT
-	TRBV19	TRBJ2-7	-	CASSPGVVYEQYF	TGTGCCAGTAGCCCCGGGGTAGTCTACGAGCAGTACTTC
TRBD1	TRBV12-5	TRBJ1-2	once	CASGFDRGFGYTF	TGTGCTAGTGGTTTTGACAGGGGGTTTGGCTACACCTTC
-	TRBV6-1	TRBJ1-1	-	CASSEFETEAFF	TGTGCCAGCAGTGAATTTGAAACTGAAGCTTTCTTT
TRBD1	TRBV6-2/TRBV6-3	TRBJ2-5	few	CASSYAGTEKETQYF	TGTGCCAGCAGTTACGCCGGGACAGAGAAAGAGACCCAGTACTTC
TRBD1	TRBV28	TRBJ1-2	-	CASSLRDSYGYTF	TGTGCCAGCAGTTTAAGGGACAGCTATGGCTACACCTTC
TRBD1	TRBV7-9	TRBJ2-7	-	CASSRGQGEWGSYEQYF	TGTGCCAGCAGCAGAGGACAGGGAGAGTGGGGCTCCTACGAGCAGTACTTC
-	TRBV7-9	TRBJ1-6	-	CASSLGGSPLHF	TGTGCCAGCAGCTTAGGGGGTTCACCCCTCCACTTT
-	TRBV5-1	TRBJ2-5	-	CASSLAQGLGETQYF	TGCGCCAGCAGCTTGGCCCAGGGCCTGGGAGAGACCCAGTACTTC
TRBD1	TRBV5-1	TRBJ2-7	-	CASSLGQGLGEQYF	TGCGCCAGCAGCCTCGGACAGGGATTGGGCGAGCAGTACTTC
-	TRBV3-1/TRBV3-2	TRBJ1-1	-	CASSQSGNTEAFF	TGTGCCAGCAGCCAGTCAGGAAACACTGAAGCTTTCTTT
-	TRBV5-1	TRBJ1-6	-	CASSLEQGLGNSPLHF	TGCGCCAGCAGCTTGGAACAGGGACTGGGTAATTCACCCCTCCACTTT
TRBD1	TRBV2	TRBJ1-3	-	CASSQTGTGFGNTIYF	TGTGCCAGCAGTCAAACCGGGACAGGGTTCGGAAACACCATATATTTT
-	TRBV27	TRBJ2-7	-	CASRLGTTSYEQYF	TGTGCCAGCAGATTAGGGACAACCTCCTACGAGCAGTACTTC
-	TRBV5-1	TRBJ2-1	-	CASSLYGDNEQFF	TGCGCCAGCAGCTTGTATGGGGACAATGAGCAGTTCTTC
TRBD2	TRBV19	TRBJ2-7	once	CASSAGLAGTGEQYF	TGTGCCAGTAGTGCGGGACTAGCGGGAACAGGCGAGCAGTACTTC
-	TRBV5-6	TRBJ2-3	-	CASSLGAGTDTQYF	TGTGCCAGCAGCTTGGGGGCAGGCACAGATACGCAGTATTTT
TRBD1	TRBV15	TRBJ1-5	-	CATSRDWLGTGRNQPQHF	TGTGCCACCAGCAGAGATTGGTTAGGGACAGGGAGGAATCAGCCCCAGCATTTT
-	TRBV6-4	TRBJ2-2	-	CASSDDGNGELFF	TGTGCCAGCAGTGACGACGGAAACGGGGAGCTGTTTTTT
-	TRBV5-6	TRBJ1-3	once	CASSSKQGSGNTIYF	TGTGCCAGCAGCTCAAAACAGGGTTCTGGAAACACCATATATTTT
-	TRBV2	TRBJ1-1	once	CASSDPGHTNTEAFF	TGTGCCAGCAGTGACCCGGGACATACGAACACTGAAGCTTTCTTT
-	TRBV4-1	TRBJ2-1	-	CASSQEAEYNEQFF	TGCGCCAGCAGCCAAGAAGCGGAGTACAATGAGCAGTTCTTC
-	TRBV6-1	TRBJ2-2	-	CASSEVSNTGELFF	TGTGCCAGCAGTGAAGTATCGAACACCGGGGAGCTGTTTTTT
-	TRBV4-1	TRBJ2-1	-	CASSQERRGSTWGEQFF	TGCGCCAGCAGCCAAGAGCGTCGCGGGTCTACGTGGGGTGAGCAGTTCTTC
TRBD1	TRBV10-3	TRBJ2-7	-	CAISDGTASYEQYF	TGTGCCATCAGTGACGGGACAGCATCCTACGAGCAGTACTTC